This T cell receptor (beta chain) was captured by sequencing in a study of cytomegalovirus exposure and HLA in healthy donors. Overall study context: The same platform as the approximately 640 first-cohort repertoires was used for the 100 to 150 validation repertoires, a later analysis reported.

Sequencing used immunoSEQ multiplex PCR; TCRdb keeps in-frame clones, though not all of them. Of 130,000 or so clones in the sample, around nine tenths were seen once. The germline gives CDR1 LGHNA, CDR2 YNFKEQ. V lost 2 bases to trimming and J lost 5 bases, with 16 bases between them. CDR3 size: 15 residues. Study-level points and caveats: Subsequent analysis showed first-cohort TCR clusters tending to co-occur in around 130 validation repertoires.

On this clone: Its specificity is not known.

The chain carries TRBV4-2 and TRBJ2-7, with D possibly matching TRBD2 (5 bases). This receptor was taken from a man aged 30 to 39 in good health and CMV-seronegative. What was sequenced was PBMCs. The CDR3 sequence is CASSQKTTGADEQYF. CDR3 nucleotides: TGTGCCAGCAGCCAAAAGACAACTGGAGCGGACGAGCAGTACTTC.